One TCR beta chain is described in this entry. No antigen is known for it. Other DNA sequences in the same sample also yield this CDR3. The study drew its donors from healthy HIV-negative adults without recent acute infections or vaccinations. The sample comes from a study of shared clonotypes between healthy human individuals. As processed by the authors: ImmunoSEQ sequences covered only the junction and lacked quality scores; filtering therefore differed. Here immunoSEQ multiplex PCR was the method, and the copy in TCRdb shows in-frame clones only, minus some. The V and J calls and clone size are taken from that table; D and trimming were inferred from the DNA. The sample holds approximately 1,000,000 clones, roughly 77% seen once. CDR1 is SEHNR, CDR2 FQNEAQ, per germline (reference sequence). The CDR3 is 15 amino acids. Trimming shortened V by 1 base and J by 4 bases, and 11 bases separated the two germline ends.

Study-level results: Richness estimates generally favored naive over memory subsets.

This chain links TRBV7-9 with TRBJ1-3; possible D gene TRBD1, 6 bases. The receptor comes from a man between 18 and 35 years old in good health. Some clones in this sample may be carry-over from other donors' samples. The sample consisted of memory CD4+ T cells from PBMCs. Subset denoted: CD45RA-negative fraction. Here the CDR3 DNA reads TGTGCCAGCAGCTTAGAGGGGGGGCCCGGAAACACCATATATTTT. This sequence encodes CASSLEGGPGNTIYF.